This T cell receptor beta chain derives from a study of early T cells in non-severe SARS-CoV-2 infection. Across the study: Sequencing input comprised bulk RNA from unsorted whole blood; chain pairing was not available. Study-wide results and limits: There was a bias toward anti-spike CD8 responses in VDJdb matching, which missed private and CD4 specificities.

About this clonotype itself: Its antigen is unknown.

The ends lost 5 bases at V and 6 bases at J; junction bases unmatched: 6. CDR1 and CDR2 (germline): LGHNT, FRNRAP. CDR3 length: 14 amino acids. Unique molecular identifier tags were affixed to discrete cDNA molecules. TCRdb re-analysed the 5' RACE reads in MiXCR, keeping a single row per CDR3 protein. The data contain approximately 62,000 distinct CDR3 sequences, approximately 13% of them seen just once; the ten biggest clones take up roughly 4.5%. The receptor was isolated from an adult who was a healthcare worker with PCR-confirmed SARS-CoV-2 infection or an uninfected control (not recorded which). The sample comprised whole blood. This rearrangement joins TRBV12-5 to TRBJ2-3, with 9 bases identical to TRBD2. The CDR3: CASGLGLALDTQYF. CDR3 sequence (DNA): TGTGCTAGTGGTCTGGGACTAGCATTGGATACGCAGTATTTT.